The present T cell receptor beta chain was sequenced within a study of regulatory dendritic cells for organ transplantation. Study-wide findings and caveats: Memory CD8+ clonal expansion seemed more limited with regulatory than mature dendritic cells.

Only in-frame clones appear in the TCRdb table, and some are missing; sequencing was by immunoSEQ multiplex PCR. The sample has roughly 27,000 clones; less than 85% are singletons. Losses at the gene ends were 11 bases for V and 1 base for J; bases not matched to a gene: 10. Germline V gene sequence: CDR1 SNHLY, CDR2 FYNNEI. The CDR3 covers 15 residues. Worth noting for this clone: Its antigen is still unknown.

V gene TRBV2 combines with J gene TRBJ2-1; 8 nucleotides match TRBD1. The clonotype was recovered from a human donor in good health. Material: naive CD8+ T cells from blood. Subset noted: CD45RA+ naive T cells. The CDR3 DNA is TGTGCCGGCCTCCCCGGGACAGGTTCCTACAATGAGCAGTTCTTC. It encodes CAGLPGTGSYNEQFF.